This T cell receptor beta chain emerged from a study of blood T cell repertoires in COVID-19. For the study at large: The United States, Italy and Spain supplied acute and convalescent COVID-19 samples. PBMCs, B-cell-depleted T cells, or T cells were the source of the cDNA or gDNA that made up the material.

As originally analysed: Amplifying reference gene primers gave estimates of nucleated cell counts. The table came from immunoSEQ multiplex PCR; TCRdb's copy has only in-frame clones and leaves some out. D and trimming were read from the DNA, whereas the V and J calls and clone size are those reported in that table. The sample records approximately 110,000 clones, about 86% being singletons. CDR3 length equals 13 residues. Germline V CDR1 and CDR2: MDHEN, SYDVKM. Between the trimmed V and J ends, which lost 7 bases and 8 bases, there was a span of 15 bases. The TCR was taken from a woman between 45 and 65 years old with active or convalescent COVID-19. The sequenced sample consisted of peripheral blood. This chain connects TRBV28 to TRBJ1-5; weak D call: TRBD1 (6 bases). The CDR3 loop is CASTSTGVEPQHF. The CDR3 nucleotides read TGTGCCAGCACTTCGACAGGAGTGGAGCCCCAGCATTTT.